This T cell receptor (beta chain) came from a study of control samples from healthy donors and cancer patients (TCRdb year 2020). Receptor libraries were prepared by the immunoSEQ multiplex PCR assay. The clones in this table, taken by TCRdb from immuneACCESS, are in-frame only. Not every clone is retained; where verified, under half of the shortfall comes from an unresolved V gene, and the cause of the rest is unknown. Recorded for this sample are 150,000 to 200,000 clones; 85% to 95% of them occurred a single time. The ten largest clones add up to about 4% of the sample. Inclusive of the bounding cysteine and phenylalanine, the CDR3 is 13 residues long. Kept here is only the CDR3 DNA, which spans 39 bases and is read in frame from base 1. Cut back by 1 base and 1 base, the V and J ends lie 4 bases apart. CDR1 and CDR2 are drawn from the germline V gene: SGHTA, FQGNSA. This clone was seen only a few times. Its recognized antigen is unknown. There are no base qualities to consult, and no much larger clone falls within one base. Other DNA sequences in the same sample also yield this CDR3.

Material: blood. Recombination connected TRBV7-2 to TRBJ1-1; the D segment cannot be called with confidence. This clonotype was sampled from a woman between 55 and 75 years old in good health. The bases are TGTGCCAGCAGCTTAGGGCGGAACACTGAAGCTTTCTTT. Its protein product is CASSLGRNTEAFF.